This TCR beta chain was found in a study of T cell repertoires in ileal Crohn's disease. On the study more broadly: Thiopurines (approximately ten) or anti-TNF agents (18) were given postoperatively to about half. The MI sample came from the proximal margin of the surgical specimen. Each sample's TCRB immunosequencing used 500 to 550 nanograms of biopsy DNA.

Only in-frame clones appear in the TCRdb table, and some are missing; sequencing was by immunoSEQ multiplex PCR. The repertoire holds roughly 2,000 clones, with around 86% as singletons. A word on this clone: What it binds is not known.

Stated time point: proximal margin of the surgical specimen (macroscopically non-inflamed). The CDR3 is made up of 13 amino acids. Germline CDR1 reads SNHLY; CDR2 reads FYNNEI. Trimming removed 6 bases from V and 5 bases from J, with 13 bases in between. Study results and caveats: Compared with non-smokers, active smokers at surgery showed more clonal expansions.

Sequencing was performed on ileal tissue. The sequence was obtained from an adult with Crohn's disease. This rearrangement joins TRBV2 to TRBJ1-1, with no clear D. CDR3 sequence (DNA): TGTGCCAGCAGGCTGGGGTTAGGGACTGAAGCTTTCTTT. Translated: CASRLGLGTEAFF.